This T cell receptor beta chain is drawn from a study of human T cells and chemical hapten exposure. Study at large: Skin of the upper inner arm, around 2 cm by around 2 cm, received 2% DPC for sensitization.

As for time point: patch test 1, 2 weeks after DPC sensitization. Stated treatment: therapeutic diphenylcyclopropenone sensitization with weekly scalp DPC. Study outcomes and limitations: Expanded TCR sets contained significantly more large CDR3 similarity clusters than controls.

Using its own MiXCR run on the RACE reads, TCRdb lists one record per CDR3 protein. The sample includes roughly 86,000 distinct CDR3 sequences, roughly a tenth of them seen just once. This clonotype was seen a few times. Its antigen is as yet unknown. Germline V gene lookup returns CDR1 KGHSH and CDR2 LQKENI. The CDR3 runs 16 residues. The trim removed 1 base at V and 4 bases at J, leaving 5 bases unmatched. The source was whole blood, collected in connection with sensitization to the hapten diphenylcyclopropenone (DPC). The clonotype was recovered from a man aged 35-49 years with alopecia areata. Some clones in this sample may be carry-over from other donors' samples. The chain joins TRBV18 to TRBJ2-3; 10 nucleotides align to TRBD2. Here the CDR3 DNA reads TGTGCCAGCTCACCACTAGCGGGAGGAATCGCAGATACGCAGTATTTT. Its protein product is CASSPLAGGIADTQYF.